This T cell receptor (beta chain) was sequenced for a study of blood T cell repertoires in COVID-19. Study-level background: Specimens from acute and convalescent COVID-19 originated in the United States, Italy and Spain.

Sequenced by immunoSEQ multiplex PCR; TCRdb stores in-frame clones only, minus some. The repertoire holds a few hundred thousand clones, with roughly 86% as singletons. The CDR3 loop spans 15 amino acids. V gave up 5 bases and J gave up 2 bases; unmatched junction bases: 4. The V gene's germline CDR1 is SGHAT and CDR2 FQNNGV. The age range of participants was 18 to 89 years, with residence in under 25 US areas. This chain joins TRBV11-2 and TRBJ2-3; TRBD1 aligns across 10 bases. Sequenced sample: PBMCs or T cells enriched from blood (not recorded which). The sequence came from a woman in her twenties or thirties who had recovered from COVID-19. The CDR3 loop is CASSGGQGFTDTQYF. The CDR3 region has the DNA TGTGCCAGCAGCGGGGGACAGGGGTTCACAGATACGCAGTATTTT.